This entry describes one T cell receptor (beta chain). Its specificity is unknown. These data belong to a study of PD-1 blockade in classical Hodgkin lymphoma. The study's findings and limits: By C4D1, CD4+ diversity increased significantly, especially in complete responders. Reports indicated that newly diagnosed patients had lower baseline TCR diversity than healthy donors did.

CDR3 length equals 16 residues. Germline V gene lookup returns CDR1 MDHEN and CDR2 SYDVKM. V was clipped by 4 bases and J by 0 bases, with 15 bases between them. Stated time point: cycle 4 day 1 (C4D1), after about 6 weeks of nivolumab. Every patient had relapsed following autologous stem cell transplantation, and cohorts differed in brentuximab vedotin exposure. Some clones are missing from TCRdb's copy, which holds only in-frame ones; the method was immunoSEQ multiplex PCR. The sample includes tens of thousands of clones, approximately 88% of them seen just once. V and J are TRBV28 and TRBJ1-2; D possibly corresponds to TRBD1 (6 bases). This clonotype was obtained from a human donor with classical Hodgkin lymphoma. This material consisted of peripheral blood mononuclear cells (PBMCs), taken before the fourth cycle of nivolumab. CDR3 amino acids: CASSSRGTGSNYGYTF. The CDR3 nucleotides are TGTGCCAGCAGTTCTAGGGGAACAGGGTCTAACTATGGCTACACCTTC.